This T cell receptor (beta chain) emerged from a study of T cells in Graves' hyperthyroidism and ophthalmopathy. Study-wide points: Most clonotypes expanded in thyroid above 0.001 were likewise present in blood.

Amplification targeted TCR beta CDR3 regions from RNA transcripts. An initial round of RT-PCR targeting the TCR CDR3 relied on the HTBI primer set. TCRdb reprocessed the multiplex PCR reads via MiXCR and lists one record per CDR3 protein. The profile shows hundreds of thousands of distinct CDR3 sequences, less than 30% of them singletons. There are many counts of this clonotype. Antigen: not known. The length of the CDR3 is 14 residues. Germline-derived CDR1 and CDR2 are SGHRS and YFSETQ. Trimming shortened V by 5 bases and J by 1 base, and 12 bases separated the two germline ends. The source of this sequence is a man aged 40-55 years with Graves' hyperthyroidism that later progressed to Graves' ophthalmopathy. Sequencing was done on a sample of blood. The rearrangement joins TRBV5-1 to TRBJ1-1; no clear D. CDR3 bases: TGCGCCAGCAGATTAACATTCTCGAACACTGAAGCTTTCTTT. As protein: CASRLTFSNTEAFF.